This T cell receptor (beta chain) was identified during a study of vaccination and CD4 T cells after COVID-19. In the case of this clonotype: Its target is unknown.

Sequencing of DNA taken from cultured CD4+ T cells relied on the Oncomine TCR Beta short-read assay. Researchers extracted genomic DNA from CD4+ T cells that had been cultured. One entry per CDR3 protein, called by TCRdb with MiXCR from the PCR reads. The data show some 20,000 distinct CDR3 sequences, with around 60% seen just once and roughly 7.4% held by the top ten. Trimming cost V 3 bases and J 4 bases; bases outside gene matches: 1. The CDR3 sequence is 14 residues long. CDR1 SGHAT and CDR2 FQNNGV come from the germline V gene. The treatment: approximately 9-day PBMC culture with coronavirus spike peptide pools or control peptides (ViraFEST assay). Negative selection recovered the CD4+ T cells once they had spent about 10 days in culture.

This receptor was taken from a human donor who had recovered from COVID-19. This rearrangement joins TRBV11-2 to TRBJ2-2; 8 nucleotides align to TRBD2. The sample comprised CD4+ T cells from blood, cultured in vitro. The DNA for the CDR3 is TGTGCCAGCAGCTTCGGGACTAGCACCGGGGAGCTGTTTTTT. As protein: CASSFGTSTGELFF.